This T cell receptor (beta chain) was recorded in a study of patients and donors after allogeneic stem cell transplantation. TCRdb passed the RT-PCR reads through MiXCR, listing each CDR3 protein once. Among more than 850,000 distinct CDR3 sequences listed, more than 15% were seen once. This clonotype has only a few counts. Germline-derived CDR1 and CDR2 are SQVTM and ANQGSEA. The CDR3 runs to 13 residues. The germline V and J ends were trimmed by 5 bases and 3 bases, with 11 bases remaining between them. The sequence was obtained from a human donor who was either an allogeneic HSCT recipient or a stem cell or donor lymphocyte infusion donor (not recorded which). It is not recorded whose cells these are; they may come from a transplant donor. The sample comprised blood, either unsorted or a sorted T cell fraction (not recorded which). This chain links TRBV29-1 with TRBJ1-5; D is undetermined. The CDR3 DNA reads TGCAGCGTTACCCGGGGAATCAATCAGCCCCAGCATTTT. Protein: CSVTRGINQPQHF.